This T cell receptor beta chain is drawn from a study of blood T cell repertoires in COVID-19. Some clones are missing from TCRdb's copy, which holds only in-frame ones; the method was immunoSEQ multiplex PCR. The repertoire includes approximately 230,000 clones, 86% of them detected once, and roughly 1.7% sits in the top ten. This CDR3 spans 13 amino acids. V lost 5 bases to trimming and J lost 1 base, with 9 bases between them. Sequencing was performed on PBMCs or T cells enriched from blood (not recorded which). V usage is TRBV12-3 or TRBV12-4 and J usage is TRBJ2-7, with D perhaps matching TRBD1 (5 bases). The sequence came from a man aged 35-49 years who had recovered from COVID-19. This CDR3 reads CASSLQGSYEQYF. The CDR3 DNA follows: TGTGCCAGCAGTCTTCAGGGTTCCTACGAGCAGTACTTC.